Listed below are T cell receptor beta chains from one sample, sequenced in a study of blood T cell repertoires in COVID-19. Libraries were prepared by immunoSEQ multiplex PCR; TCRdb keeps only in-frame clonotypes and omits some of them. The profile shows around 200,000 clones, approximately 83% of them singletons. Sequenced input: peripheral blood. The receptors derive from a man aged 60-69 years with acute or convalescent COVID-19. CDR3s include the opening cysteine and the closing phenylalanine or tryptophan.

v_call: TRBV5-4
j_call: TRBJ1-2
cdr3_aa: CVSSLDWTGDGYTF

v_call: TRBV7-2
j_call: TRBJ2-1
cdr3_aa: CASSPAPGTLNEQFF

v_call: TRBV30
j_call: TRBJ1-1
cdr3_aa: CAWSVQRMNTEAFF

v_call: TRBV19
j_call: TRBJ2-5
cdr3_aa: CASSFTGVQETQYF

v_call: TRBV19
j_call: TRBJ2-7
cdr3_aa: CASRFSGSYEQYF

v_call: TRBV18
j_call: TRBJ1-1
cdr3_aa: CASSPGDSFSEAFF

v_call: TRBV5-8
j_call: TRBJ1-3
cdr3_aa: CASTLASSGNTIYF

v_call: TRBV2
j_call: TRBJ2-4
cdr3_aa: CASSGGFGRGVQYF

v_call: TRBV18
j_call: TRBJ1-1
cdr3_aa: CASSPGLNTEAFF

v_call: TRBV30
j_call: TRBJ2-2
cdr3_aa: CAQTGTGVSTGELFF

v_call: TRBV7-9
j_call: TRBJ1-1
cdr3_aa: CASSLPGTANTEAFF

v_call: TRBV3-1/TRBV3-2
j_call: TRBJ2-3
cdr3_aa: CASSHGSGRASTDTQYF

v_call: TRBV27
j_call: TRBJ2-1
cdr3_aa: CASSSGRLAEAGQFF

v_call: TRBV2
j_call: TRBJ1-5
cdr3_aa: CASRGGQGYSNQPQHF

v_call: TRBV24-1
j_call: TRBJ2-1
cdr3_aa: CATSDPGQANEQFF

v_call: TRBV4-1
j_call: TRBJ2-1
cdr3_aa: CASSESSGKSSYNEQFF

v_call: TRBV2
j_call: TRBJ2-4
cdr3_aa: CASRSGTSAAKNIQYF

v_call: TRBV5-1
j_call: TRBJ2-5
cdr3_aa: CASSPDRGQETQYF

v_call: TRBV6-2/TRBV6-3
j_call: TRBJ2-1
cdr3_aa: CASSLAGPYNEQFF

v_call: TRBV5-4
j_call: TRBJ1-4
cdr3_aa: CASSLGGQSNEKLFF

v_call: TRBV5-3
j_call: TRBJ1-1
cdr3_aa: CARSCPKPCF

v_call: TRBV5-4
j_call: TRBJ1-2
cdr3_aa: CASSLGTGPTYGYTF

v_call: TRBV24-1
j_call: TRBJ2-7
cdr3_aa: CATSLAGSYEQYF

v_call: TRBV5-1
j_call: TRBJ2-2
cdr3_aa: CASSPGQGARELFF

v_call: TRBV9
j_call: TRBJ2-3
cdr3_aa: CASSVGSSGSTDTQYF

v_call: TRBV28
j_call: TRBJ2-7
cdr3_aa: CASRTTGGNSYEQYF

v_call: TRBV7-9
j_call: TRBJ1-4
cdr3_aa: CASSLAGGDEKLFF

v_call: TRBV5-8
j_call: TRBJ2-1
cdr3_aa: CASSLPGRDEQFF

v_call: TRBV20-1
j_call: TRBJ1-1
cdr3_aa: CSASYRVVLTEAFF

v_call: TRBV7-7
j_call: TRBJ2-5
cdr3_aa: CASSLSGSVVETQYF

v_call: TRBV5-1
j_call: TRBJ2-7
cdr3_aa: CASSPTGTGVYEQYF

v_call: TRBV6-1
j_call: TRBJ1-1
cdr3_aa: CASSAAGTGPNTEAFF

v_call: TRBV9
j_call: TRBJ1-6
cdr3_aa: CASSVTGMMGSPLHF

v_call: TRBV18
j_call: TRBJ2-1
cdr3_aa: CANSPWPGGEQFF

v_call: TRBV6-5
j_call: TRBJ1-4
cdr3_aa: CASSYSTGPNEKLFF

v_call: TRBV7-2
j_call: TRBJ1-2
cdr3_aa: CASSLTQGDNGGYTF

v_call: TRBV7-2
j_call: TRBJ2-5
cdr3_aa: CASSLVSAGLPQETQYF

v_call: TRBV6-7
j_call: TRBJ1-5
cdr3_aa: CASSYKTGYQPQHF

v_call: TRBV7-2
j_call: TRBJ2-1
cdr3_aa: CASSWSGTVNNEQFF

v_call: TRBV2
j_call: TRBJ2-3
cdr3_aa: CASRGGIMADTQYF

v_call: TRBV5-8
j_call: TRBJ2-7
cdr3_aa: CASSLGAGKLYEQYF

v_call: TRBV4-3
j_call: TRBJ1-1
cdr3_aa: CASSLHRGGRTEAFF

v_call: TRBV7-6
j_call: TRBJ2-7
cdr3_aa: CASSSSPTASNFHEQYF

v_call: TRBV9
j_call: TRBJ1-1
cdr3_aa: CASSVRQDREPAFF